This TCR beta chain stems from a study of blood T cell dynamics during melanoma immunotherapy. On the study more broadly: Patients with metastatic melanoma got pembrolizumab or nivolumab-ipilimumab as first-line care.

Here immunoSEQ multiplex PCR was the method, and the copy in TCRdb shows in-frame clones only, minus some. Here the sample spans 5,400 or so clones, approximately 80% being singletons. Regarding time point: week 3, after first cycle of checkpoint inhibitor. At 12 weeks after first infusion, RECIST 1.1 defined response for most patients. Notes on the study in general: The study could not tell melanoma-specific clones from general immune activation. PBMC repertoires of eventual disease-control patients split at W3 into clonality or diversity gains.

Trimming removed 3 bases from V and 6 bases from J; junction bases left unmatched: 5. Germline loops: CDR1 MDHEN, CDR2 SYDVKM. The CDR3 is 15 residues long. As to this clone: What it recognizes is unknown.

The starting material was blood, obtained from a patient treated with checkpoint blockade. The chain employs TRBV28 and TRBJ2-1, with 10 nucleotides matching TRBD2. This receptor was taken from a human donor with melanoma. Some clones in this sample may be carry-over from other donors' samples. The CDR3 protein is CASSFASGRFNEQFF. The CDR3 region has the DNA TGTGCCAGCAGTTTTGCTAGCGGGAGATTCAATGAGCAGTTCTTC.